These T cell receptor beta chains were read from a single sample in a study of T cells in Graves' hyperthyroidism and ophthalmopathy. One entry per CDR3 protein, called by TCRdb with MiXCR from the multiplex PCR reads. The sample yields fewer than 650,000 distinct CDR3 sequences, over 12% seen once. The sequenced material came from blood. All receptors come from a woman between 18 and 30 years old with Graves' ophthalmopathy. The CDR3 runs from the conserved cysteine through the conserved F or W. The D gene is left open where the match is weak. Clone size is shown for a subset of rows, as once, few, many or a class of expanded clone.

d_call | clone_size | j_call | v_call | cdr3_aa
. | few | TRBJ1-2 | TRBV27 | CASSPRQVPNYGYTF
. | few | TRBJ1-1 | TRBV20-1 | CSAGPKGISSFF
. | many | TRBJ2-7 | TRBV28 | CASSLTPVTYEQYF
. | few | TRBJ1-4 | TRBV6-1 | CASSSGARGEKLFF
TRBD1 | . | TRBJ1-5 | TRBV4-2 | CASSSQEGGRGHVQPQHF
TRBD2 | many | TRBJ2-1 | TRBV30 | CAWSVLRGLAGYNEQFF
TRBD1 | few | TRBJ2-7 | TRBV25-1 | CASSTSSGTGTYEQYF
TRBD2 | . | TRBJ2-3 | TRBV28 | CASSSGTSGRLNTQYF
. | . | TRBJ1-1 | TRBV5-5 | CASSLEAGWAEAFF
TRBD1 | once | TRBJ1-2 | TRBV2 | CASSYTTVPTDREQYGYTF
. | few | TRBJ2-2 | TRBV19 | CASSTRGNTGELFF
. | few | TRBJ1-1 | TRBV6-1 | CASTAPPSTEAFF
. | . | TRBJ1-3 | TRBV7-6 | CASTPRGASGNTIYF
. | few | TRBJ2-7 | TRBV7-6 | CASSSLEWTLSYEQYF
TRBD2 | many | TRBJ2-7 | TRBV7-6 | CASSLSASGGFYEQYF
. | many | TRBJ1-1 | TRBV20-1 | CSASPGNTEAFF
TRBD1 | many | TRBJ2-7 | TRBV20-1 | CSARDPLPVPRGGNEQYF
. | many | TRBJ2-3 | TRBV29-1 | CSGGTDSTDTQYF
. | few | TRBJ2-2 | TRBV6-1 | CASRPGERAGELFF
. | . | TRBJ2-3 | TRBV19 | CASREDSGTDTQYF
. | many | TRBJ2-2 | TRBV11-3 | CASSLSPRGAGELFF
TRBD1 | many | TRBJ1-5 | TRBV20-1 | CSARDYRGQNQPQHF
. | many | TRBJ1-1 | TRBV12-3/TRBV12-4 | CASSWAVEAFF
. | many | TRBJ2-5 | TRBV7-2 | CASSKGLQETQYF
. | many | TRBJ2-7 | TRBV2 | CASSPVGRSTYEQYF
. | many | TRBJ2-7 | TRBV6-1 | CASTRDGPYEQYF
. | many | TRBJ1-1 | TRBV15 | CATNPRGRVRTEAFF
. | many | TRBJ1-6 | TRBV6-1 | CASSSTDRIDSPLHF
TRBD1 | . | TRBJ1-2 | TRBV30 | CAWSVPGQGARGYTF
TRBD1 | many | TRBJ2-7 | TRBV28 | CASSSDRDSDEQYF
. | few | TRBJ2-7 | TRBV5-6 | CASRERDKRYEQYF
TRBD1 | many | TRBJ1-1 | TRBV27 | CASSSGQVTEAFF
. | many | TRBJ1-1 | TRBV27 | CASSSPRFMNTEAFF
TRBD2 | few | TRBJ2-1 | TRBV5-1 | CASSLRISGREGNEQFF
. | many | TRBJ1-3 | TRBV12-3/TRBV12-4 | CASRRNTIYF
TRBD1 | many | TRBJ1-2 | TRBV6-1 | CASSFLSWTGGADGYTF
. | . | TRBJ2-2 | TRBV6-1 | CASSRGPPTGELFF
TRBD2 | . | TRBJ2-1 | TRBV18 | CASSPEGLAGGNYNEQFF
. | many | TRBJ1-2 | TRBV2 | CASSEGTGAGYTF
. | . | TRBJ2-6 | TRBV19 | CASSISGSGANVLTF
TRBD1 | . | TRBJ2-1 | TRBV2 | CASSGTGLGNEQFF